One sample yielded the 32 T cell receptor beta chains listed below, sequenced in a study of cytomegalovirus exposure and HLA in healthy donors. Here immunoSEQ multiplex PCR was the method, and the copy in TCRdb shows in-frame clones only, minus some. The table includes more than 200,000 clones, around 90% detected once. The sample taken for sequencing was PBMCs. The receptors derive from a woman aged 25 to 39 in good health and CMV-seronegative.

The CDR3 sequence is CASSLALSDTQYF. The CDR3 coding sequence is TGTGCCAGCAGCTTGGCCCTCTCAGATACGCAGTATTTT. This sequence joins TRBV7-2 and TRBJ2-3; D is unclear. In germline, CDR1 is SGHTA, CDR2 FQGNSA. The CDR3 extends over 13 amino acids. The V and J ends lost 3 bases and 4 bases respectively, with 8 bases between them.

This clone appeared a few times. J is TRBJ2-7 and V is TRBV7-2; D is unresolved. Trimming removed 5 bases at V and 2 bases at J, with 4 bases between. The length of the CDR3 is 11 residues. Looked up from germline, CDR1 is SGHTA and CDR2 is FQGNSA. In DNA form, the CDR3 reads TGTGCCAGCAGCAAGACCTACGAGCAGTACTTC. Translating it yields CASSKTYEQYF.

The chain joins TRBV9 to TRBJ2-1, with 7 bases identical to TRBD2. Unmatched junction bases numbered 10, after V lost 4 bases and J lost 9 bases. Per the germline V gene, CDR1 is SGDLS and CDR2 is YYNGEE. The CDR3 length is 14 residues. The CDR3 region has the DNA TGTGCCAGCAGCCATAGCGGGCCAAAGGGTGAGCAGTTCTTC. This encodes CASSHSGPKGEQFF. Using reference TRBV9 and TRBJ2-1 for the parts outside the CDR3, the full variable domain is DSGVTQTPKHLITATGQRVTLRCSPRSGDLSVYWYQQSLDQGLQFLIQYYNGEERAKGNILERFSAQQFPDLHSELNLSSLELGDSALYFCASSHSGPKGEQFFGPGTRLTVL.

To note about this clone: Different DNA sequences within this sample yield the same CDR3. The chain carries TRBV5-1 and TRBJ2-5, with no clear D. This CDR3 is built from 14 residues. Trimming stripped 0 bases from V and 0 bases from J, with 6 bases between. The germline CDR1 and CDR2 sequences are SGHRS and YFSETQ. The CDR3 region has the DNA TGCGCCAGCAGCTTGGACGGTGACCAAGAGACCCAGTACTTC. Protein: CASSLDGDQETQYF.

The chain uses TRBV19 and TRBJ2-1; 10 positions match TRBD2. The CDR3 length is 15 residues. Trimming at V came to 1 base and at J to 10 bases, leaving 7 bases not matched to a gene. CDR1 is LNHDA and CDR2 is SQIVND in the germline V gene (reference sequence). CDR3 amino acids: CASSIVSSGGSEQFF. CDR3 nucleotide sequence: TGTGCCAGTAGTATAGTATCTAGCGGGGGTTCGGAGCAGTTCTTC.

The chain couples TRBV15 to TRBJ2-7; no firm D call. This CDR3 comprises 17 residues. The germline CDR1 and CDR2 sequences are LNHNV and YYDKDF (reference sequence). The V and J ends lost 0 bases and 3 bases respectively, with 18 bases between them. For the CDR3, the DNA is TGTGCCACCAGCAGAGATTCGCGCAGACCCCTTTACTACGAGCAGTACTTC. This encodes CATSRDSRRPLYYEQYF.

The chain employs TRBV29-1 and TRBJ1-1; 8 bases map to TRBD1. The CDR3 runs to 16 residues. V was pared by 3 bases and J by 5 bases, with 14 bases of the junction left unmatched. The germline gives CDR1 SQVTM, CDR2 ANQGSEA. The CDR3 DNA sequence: TGCAGCGTTGACACCCCTCTAGGACAGGGACGAACTGAAGCTTTCTTT. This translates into CSVDTPLGQGRTEAFF.

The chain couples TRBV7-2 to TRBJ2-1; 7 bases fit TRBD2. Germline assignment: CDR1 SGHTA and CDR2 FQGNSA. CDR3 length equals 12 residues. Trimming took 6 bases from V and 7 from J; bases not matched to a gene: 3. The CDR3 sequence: CASSRDYNEQFF. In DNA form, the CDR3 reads TGTGCCAGCAGTCGGGACTATAATGAGCAGTTCTTC.

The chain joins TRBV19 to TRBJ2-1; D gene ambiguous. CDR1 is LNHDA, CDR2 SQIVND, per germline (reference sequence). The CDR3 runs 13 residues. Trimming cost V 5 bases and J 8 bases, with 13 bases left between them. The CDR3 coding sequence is TGTGCCAGTAGTCGTGACCTTGACGATGAGCAGTTCTTC. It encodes CASSRDLDDEQFF.

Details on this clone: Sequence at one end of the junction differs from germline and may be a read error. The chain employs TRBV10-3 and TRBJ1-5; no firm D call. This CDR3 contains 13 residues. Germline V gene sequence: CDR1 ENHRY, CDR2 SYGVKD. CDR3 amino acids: CAISEYSNQPQHF. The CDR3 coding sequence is TGTGCCATCAGCGAGTATAGCAATCAGCCCCAGCATTTT.

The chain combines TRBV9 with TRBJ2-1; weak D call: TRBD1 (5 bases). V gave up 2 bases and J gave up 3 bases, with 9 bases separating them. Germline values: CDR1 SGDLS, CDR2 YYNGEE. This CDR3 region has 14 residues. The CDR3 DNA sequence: TGTGCCAGCAGCGTGCAGGGCGACTACAATGAGCAGTTCTTC. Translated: CASSVQGDYNEQFF.

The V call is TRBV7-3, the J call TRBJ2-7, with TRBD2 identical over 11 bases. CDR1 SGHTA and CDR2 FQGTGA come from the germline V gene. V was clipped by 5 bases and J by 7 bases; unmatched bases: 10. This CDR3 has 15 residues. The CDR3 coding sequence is TGTGCCAGCAGCGCCCCACTAGCGGGAGTGGTAGAGCAGTACTTC. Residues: CASSAPLAGVVEQYF. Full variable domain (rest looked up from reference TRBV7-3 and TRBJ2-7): GAGVSQTPSNKVTEKGKYVELRCDPISGHTALYWYRQSLGQGPEFLIYFQGTGAADDSGLPNDRFFAVRPEGSVSTLKIQRTERGDSAVYLCASSAPLAGVVEQYFGPGTRLTVT.

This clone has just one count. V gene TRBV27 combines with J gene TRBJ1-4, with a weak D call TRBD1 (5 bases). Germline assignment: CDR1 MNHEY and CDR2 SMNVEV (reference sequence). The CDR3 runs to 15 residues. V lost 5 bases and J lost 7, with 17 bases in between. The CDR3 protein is CASSTGLQVGEKLFF. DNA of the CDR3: TGTGCCAGCAGTACGGGGCTCCAGGTTGGTGAAAAACTGTTTTTT.

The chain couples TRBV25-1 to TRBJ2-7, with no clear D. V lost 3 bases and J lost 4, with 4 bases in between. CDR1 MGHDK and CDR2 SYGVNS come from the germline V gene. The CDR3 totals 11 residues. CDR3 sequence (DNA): TGTGCCAGCAGTGATGTGTACGAGCAGTACTTC. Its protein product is CASSDVYEQYF.

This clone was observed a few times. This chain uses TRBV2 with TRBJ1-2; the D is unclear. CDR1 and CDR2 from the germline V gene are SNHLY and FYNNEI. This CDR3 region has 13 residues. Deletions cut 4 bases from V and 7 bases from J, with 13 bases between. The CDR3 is CASSGTLSSGYTF. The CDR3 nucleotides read TGTGCCAGCAGTGGGACCCTAAGCAGTGGCTACACCTTC.

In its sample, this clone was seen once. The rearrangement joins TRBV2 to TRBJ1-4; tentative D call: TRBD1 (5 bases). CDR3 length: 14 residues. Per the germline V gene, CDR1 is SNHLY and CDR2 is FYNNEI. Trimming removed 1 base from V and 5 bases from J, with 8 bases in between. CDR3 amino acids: CASSEGQGNEKLFF. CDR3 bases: TGTGCCAGCAGTGAAGGCCAGGGAAATGAAAAACTGTTTTTT.

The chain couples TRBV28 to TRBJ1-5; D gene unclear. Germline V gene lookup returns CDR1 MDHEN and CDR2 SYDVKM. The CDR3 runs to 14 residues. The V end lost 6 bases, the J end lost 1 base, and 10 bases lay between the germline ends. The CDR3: CASRPGGSNQPQHF. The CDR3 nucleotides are TGTGCCAGCAGACCGGGAGGGAGCAATCAGCCCCAGCATTTT.

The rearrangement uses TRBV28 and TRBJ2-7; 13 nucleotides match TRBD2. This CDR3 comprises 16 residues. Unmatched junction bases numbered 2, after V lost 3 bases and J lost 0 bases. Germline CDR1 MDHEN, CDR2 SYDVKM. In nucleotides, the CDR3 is TGTGCCAGCAGTTTGGGGACTAGCGGGGCCTCCTACGAGCAGTACTTC. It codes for CASSLGTSGASYEQYF. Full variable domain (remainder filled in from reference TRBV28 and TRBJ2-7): DVKVTQSSRYLVKRTGEKVFLECVQDMDHENMFWYRQDPGLGLRLIYFSYDVKMKEKGDIPEGYSVSREKKERFSLILESASTNQTSMYLCASSLGTSGASYEQYFGPGTRLTVT.

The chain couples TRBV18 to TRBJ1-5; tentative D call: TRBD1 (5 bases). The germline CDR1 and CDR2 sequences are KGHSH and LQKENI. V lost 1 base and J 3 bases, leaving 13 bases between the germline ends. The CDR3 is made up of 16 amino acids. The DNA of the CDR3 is TGTGCCAGCTCACCACGGTCGGCAGGGAACAATCAGCCCCAGCATTTT. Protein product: CASSPRSAGNNQPQHF.

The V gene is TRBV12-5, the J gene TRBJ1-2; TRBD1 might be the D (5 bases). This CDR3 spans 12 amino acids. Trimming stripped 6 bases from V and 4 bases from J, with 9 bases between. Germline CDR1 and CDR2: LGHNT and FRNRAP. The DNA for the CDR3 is TGTGCTAGTGGGGGGACGGCCTATGGCTACACCTTC. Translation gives CASGGTAYGYTF.

The CDR3 nucleotides read TGTGCCAGCAGTGAATTGCTAACTAGCGGAAGCACAGATACGCAGTATTTT. Residues: CASSELLTSGSTDTQYF. V is TRBV25-1 and J is TRBJ2-3; 8 bases map to TRBD2. The CDR3 is 17 residues long. CDR1 is MGHDK and CDR2 is SYGVNS in the germline V gene. Unmatched junction bases numbered 6, after V lost 1 base and J lost 0 bases.

CDR3 in DNA: TGTGCCAGCAGTTACGGGACAGCACCCCTGCAAGAGACCCAGTACTTC. Protein: CASSYGTAPLQETQYF. The rearrangement links TRBV6-5 to TRBJ2-5; 7 bases match TRBD1. With V trimmed by 2 bases and J by 2 bases, 8 bases remained unmatched. This CDR3 region has 16 residues. Germline loops: CDR1 MNHEY, CDR2 SVGAGI.

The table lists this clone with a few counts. The CDR3 bases are TGTGCCAGCAGTGATCGGTCGAGCGAGCAGTACTTC. It encodes CASSDRSSEQYF. This chain connects TRBV6-1 to TRBJ2-7; D is uncertain. V dropped 3 bases and J dropped 6 bases, with 9 bases sitting between them. There are 12 residues in the CDR3. Per germline, CDR1 MNHNS and CDR2 SASEGT.

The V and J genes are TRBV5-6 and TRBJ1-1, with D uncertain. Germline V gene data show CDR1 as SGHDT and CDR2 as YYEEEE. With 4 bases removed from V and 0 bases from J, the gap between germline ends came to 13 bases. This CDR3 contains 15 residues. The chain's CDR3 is CASSRQYQMNTEAFF. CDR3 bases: TGTGCCAGCAGCCGTCAATACCAGATGAACACTGAAGCTTTCTTT. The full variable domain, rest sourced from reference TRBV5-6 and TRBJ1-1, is DAGVTQSPTHLIKTRGQQVTLRCSPKSGHDTVSWYQQALGQGPQFIFQYYEEEERQRGNFPDRFSGHQFPNYSSELNVNALLLGDSALYLCASSRQYQMNTEAFFGQGTRLTVV.

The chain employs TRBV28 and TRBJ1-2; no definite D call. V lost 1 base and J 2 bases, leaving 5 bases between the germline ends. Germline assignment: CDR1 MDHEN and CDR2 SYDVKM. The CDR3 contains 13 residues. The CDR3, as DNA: TGTGCCAGCAGTTTATACGGCAACTATGGCTACACCTTC. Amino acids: CASSLYGNYGYTF.

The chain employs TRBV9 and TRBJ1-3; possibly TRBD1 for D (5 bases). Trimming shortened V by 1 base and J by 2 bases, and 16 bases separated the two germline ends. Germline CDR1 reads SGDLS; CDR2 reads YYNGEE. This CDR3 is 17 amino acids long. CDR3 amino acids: CASSVSPGLSPGNTIYF. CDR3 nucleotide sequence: TGTGCCAGCAGCGTAAGTCCGGGACTGTCGCCTGGAAACACCATATATTTT.

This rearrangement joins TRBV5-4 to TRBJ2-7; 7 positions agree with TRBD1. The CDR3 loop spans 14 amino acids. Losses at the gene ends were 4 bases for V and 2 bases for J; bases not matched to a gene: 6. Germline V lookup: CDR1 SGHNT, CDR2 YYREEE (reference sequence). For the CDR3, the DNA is TGTGCCAGCAGCCGGGACAGCCCACCCTACGAGCAGTACTTC. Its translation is CASSRDSPPYEQYF. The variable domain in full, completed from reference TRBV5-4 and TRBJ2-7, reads ETGVTQSPTHLIKTRGQQVTLRCSSQSGHNTVSWYQQALGQGPQFIFQYYREEENGRGNFPPRFSGLQFPNYSSELNVNALELDDSALYLCASSRDSPPYEQYFGPGTRLTVT.

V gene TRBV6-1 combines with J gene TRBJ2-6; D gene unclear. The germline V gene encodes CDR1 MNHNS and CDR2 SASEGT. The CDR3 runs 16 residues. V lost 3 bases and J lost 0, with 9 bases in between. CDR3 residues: CASSDFWDSGANVLTF. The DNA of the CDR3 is TGTGCCAGCAGTGATTTTTGGGACTCTGGGGCCAACGTCCTGACTTTC.

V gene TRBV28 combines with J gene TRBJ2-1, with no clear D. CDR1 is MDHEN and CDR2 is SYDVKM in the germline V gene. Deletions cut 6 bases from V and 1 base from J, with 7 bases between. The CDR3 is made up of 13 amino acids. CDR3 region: CASSGTSYNEQFF. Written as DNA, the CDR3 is TGTGCCAGCAGCGGTACATCCTACAATGAGCAGTTCTTC.

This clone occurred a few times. The CDR3 DNA reads as TGTGCCAGCAGAACGGGACAGATGAACACTGAAGCTTTCTTT. Its protein is CASRTGQMNTEAFF. The genes are TRBV28 and TRBJ1-1, with TRBD1 identical over 7 bases. V shed 6 bases, J shed 0 bases, and the junction held 4 bases outside the gene matches. This CDR3 comprises 14 residues. Germline V gene lookup returns CDR1 MDHEN and CDR2 SYDVKM.

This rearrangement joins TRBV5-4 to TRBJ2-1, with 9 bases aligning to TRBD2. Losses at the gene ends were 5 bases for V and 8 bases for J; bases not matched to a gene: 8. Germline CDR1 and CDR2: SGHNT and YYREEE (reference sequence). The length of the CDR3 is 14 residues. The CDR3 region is CASRPGLASDEQFF. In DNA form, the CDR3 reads TGTGCCAGCAGACCCGGACTAGCGTCGGATGAGCAGTTCTTC.

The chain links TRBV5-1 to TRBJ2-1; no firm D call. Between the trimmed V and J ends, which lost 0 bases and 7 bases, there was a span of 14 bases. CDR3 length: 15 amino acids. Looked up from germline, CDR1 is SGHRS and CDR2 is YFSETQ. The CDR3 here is CASSLGLTAGNEQFF. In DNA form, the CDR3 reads TGCGCCAGCAGCTTGGGACTTACAGCTGGGAATGAGCAGTTCTTC.